Listed here is a single TCR beta chain. These data originate in a study of blood T cells in healthy people across ages. This CDR3 contains 16 residues. Sample-barcoded 5' priming and a J-beta primer mix drove a second PCR of about 6 to 12 cycles. MiXCR was run by TCRdb on the 5' RACE reads, yielding one entry per CDR3 protein. The sample gives approximately 580,000 distinct CDR3 sequences, 20% to 30% of which show up once; 8.7% is in the top ten. This sample was shared with a second study, whose subject was T cells of mothers and their children.

Sequencing used blood. V and J are TRBV12-3 or TRBV12-4 and TRBJ2-5; TRBD2 matches at 7 bases. Near its end, the DNA agrees better with TRBJ2-1, so the J call may be wrong. This clonotype originated in a boy aged 5 to 17 in good health. CDR3: CASSLGRERAYNEQFF. The CDR3 DNA reads TGTGCCAGCAGTTTAGGGCGGGAGCGGGCCTACAATGAGCAGTTCTTC.